The T cell receptor beta chain under discussion was sequenced for a study of blood T cell repertoires in COVID-19 (dated by TCRdb to about 2020). With respect to the entire study: Collaborator samples came from the United States, Italy and Spain and covered acute and convalescent phases of COVID-19. The repertoires were released in a freely available public database meant as a resource for research on the immune response to SARS-CoV-2. Nearly every sample came with metadata listing a de-identified subject ID, COVID-19 status, age in years and sex. The material from the prospective study consisted of cDNA or gDNA derived from T cells, B-cell-depleted T cells, or PBMCs. Samples came from the ongoing ImmuneRACE study (first 160 participants) plus 1,254 subjects from 6 global collaborators. Where available, HLA class I and class II types were obtained from metadata supplied by the sample provider rather than from assay-based typing. The dataset comprised deeply sampled blood TCRbeta repertoires from subjects exposed to, actively infected with, or recovered from COVID-19. What the study reported, not specific to this receptor: Clinical and demographic metadata were provided uncurated, with the amount varying by source and participant.

The CDR3 measures 14 amino acids from cysteine to phenylalanine. Left in the record is the CDR3 DNA by itself, 42 bases read in frame from the first base. Trimmed from V: 2 bases; trimmed from J: 7 bases; junction bases lacking a gene match: 5. Sequences SNHLY (CDR1) and FYNNEI (CDR2) are obtained from the germline V gene. Collaborating institutions collected whole blood in K2EDTA tubes following their own protocols. For TCRbeta analysis, collaborator samples were shipped as frozen whole blood, as isolated PBMCs, or as DNA extracted from either sample type. TCRbeta CDR3 regions were amplified from genomic DNA by means of the immunoSEQ Assay, a bias-controlled multiplex PCR. Per the source publication's procedure: The number of nucleated cells in each sample was estimated from the amplification of reference gene primers within the assay. Sequence reads were collapsed and filtered to measure the absolute abundance of every unique TCRbeta CDR3 rearrangement. For each sample, productive Simpson clonality was calculated as the square root of Simpson's diversity index across productive rearrangements. TCRdb limited this immuneACCESS table to in-frame rearrangements with V and J called. A share of clones is missing; checked studies link under half to unresolved V genes, and the rest is unexplained. Clone size and V and J calls were adopted from that table, with D and trimming inferred from the DNA. The sample table records 250,000 to 350,000 clones; 70% to 90% of these occur just once. Around 3.7% of the sample is held by the ten biggest clonotypes.

Notes on this clone: No cognate antigen has been identified for it. Base-call qualities are not available, and no considerably larger clone is one nucleotide away.

The sequence joins TRBV2 to TRBJ2-1; 7 central bases correspond to TRBD2. The receptor comes from a woman between 45 and 65 years old with active or convalescent COVID-19. Sequencing was carried out using peripheral blood. The CDR3 amino acid sequence is: CASSERGSGNEQFF. The bases are TGTGCCAGCAGTGAACGCGGGAGTGGGAATGAGCAGTTCTTC. The full variable domain, completed from the reference TRBV2 and TRBJ2-1 proteins outside the CDR3, reads EPEVTQTPSHQVTQMGQEVILRCVPISNHLYFYWYRQILGQKVEFLVSFYNNEISEKSEIFDDQFSVERPDGSNFTLKIRSTKLEDSAMYFCASSERGSGNEQFFGPGTRLTVL.